This passage covers 6 T cell receptor beta chains from one sample sequenced in a study of shared clonotypes between healthy human individuals. Repertoires were generated with immunoSEQ multiplex PCR, while TCRdb's copy carries only in-frame clones and drops some. The sample records 1,500,000 or so clones, 96% being singletons. The specimen was naive CD4+ T cells sorted from blood. Subset noted: CD45RA+ positively selected. These receptor sequences come from a young man in good health.

The chain uses TRBV5-5 and TRBJ2-5, with 8 positions matching TRBD1. V lost 1 base and J lost 2; bases outside the gene matches: 7. CDR1 and CDR2 (germline): SGHKS, YYEKEE (reference sequence). This CDR3 contains 16 residues. This chain's CDR3 is CASSLTGQAFQETQYF. The CDR3 region has the DNA TGTGCCAGCAGCTTGACGGGACAGGCTTTTCAAGAGACCCAGTACTTC.

The rearrangement uses TRBV4-2 and TRBJ2-3, with unresolved D. This CDR3 contains 16 residues. V was cut by 2 bases and J by 3 bases, with 15 bases left in between. CDR1 is LGHNA and CDR2 is YNFKEQ in the germline V gene. The CDR3 DNA reads as TGTGCCAGCAGCCAACATAGAGAGGTGCTTACAGATACGCAGTATTTT. As protein: CASSQHREVLTDTQYF.

The V and J genes are TRBV2 and TRBJ2-7; D not certain. Germline lookup yields CDR1 SNHLY and CDR2 FYNNEI. Trimming shortened V by 4 bases and J by 6 bases, and 10 bases separated the two germline ends. The CDR3 is 12 residues long. Here the CDR3 reads CASSVFRSEQYF. CDR3 bases: TGTGCCAGCAGTGTATTCCGGTCCGAGCAGTACTTC.

Of note for this clone: This specimen includes other DNA sequences encoding the same CDR3. The V call is TRBV5-1, the J call TRBJ1-5, with D hard to call. Germline V gene lookup returns CDR1 SGHRS and CDR2 YFSETQ. The ends were cut back, 3 bases at V and 3 bases at J, with 7 bases in the middle. The CDR3 consists of 13 residues. The CDR3: CASSSDPNQPQHF. CDR3 coding DNA: TGCGCCAGCAGCTCGGATCCCAATCAGCCCCAGCATTTT.

This chain joins TRBV18 and TRBJ2-3; no clear D. The germline V gene encodes CDR1 KGHSH and CDR2 LQKENI. The CDR3 has 14 residues. V lost 3 bases to trimming and J lost 1 base, with 8 bases between them. The CDR3 region is CASSPNTRTDTQYF. The CDR3 coding sequence is TGTGCCAGCTCACCCAACACCCGCACAGATACGCAGTATTTT.

The chain recombines TRBV7-2 with TRBJ2-5; D not resolved. The length of the CDR3 is 14 residues. The V and J ends lost 4 bases and 5 bases respectively, with 14 bases between them. Germline V gene data show CDR1 as SGHTA and CDR2 as FQGNSA. CDR3 DNA sequence: TGTGCCAGCAGCTCGCCAGGATTAGAGGAGACCCAGTACTTC. Translating gives CASSSPGLEETQYF. Full variable domain (missing parts from reference TRBV7-2 and TRBJ2-5): GAGVSQSPSNKVTEKGKDVELRCDPISGHTALYWYRQSLGQGLEFLIYFQGNSAPDKSGLPSDRFSAERTGGSVSTLTIQRTQQEDSAVYLCASSSPGLEETQYFGPGTRLLVL.